A selection of T cell receptor beta chains follows, all from one sample in a study of CD8 T cells in ankylosing spondylitis. TCRdb reprocessed the 5' RACE reads with MiXCR, giving one entry per CDR3 protein. The repertoire holds approximately 180,000 distinct CDR3 sequences, with about 20% as singletons. The sequenced sample consisted of blood, either unsorted or a sorted T cell fraction (not recorded which). The receptors here all came from a male donor between 10 and 30 years old with ankylosing spondylitis or in good health (not recorded which). Both conserved end residues are part of each CDR3. The D gene is left open where the match is weak. Size tells how often a clone was seen (once, few, many) or the class of an expanded clone, and some rows leave it out.

V: TRBV7-2; D: -; J: TRBJ1-5; size: -; CDR3: CASSRDGLSNQPQHF; DNA: TGTGCCAGCAGCCGGGACGGACTTAGCAATCAGCCCCAGCATTTT
V: TRBV27; D: -; J: TRBJ2-1; size: many; CDR3: CASSLWAGSYNEQFF; DNA: TGTGCCAGCAGTTTATGGGCAGGCTCCTACAATGAGCAGTTCTTC
V: TRBV15; D: -; J: TRBJ2-2; size: many; CDR3: CATSREGEGRTGELFF; DNA: TGTGCCACCAGCAGAGAAGGAGAGGGGAGGACCGGGGAGCTGTTTTTT
V: TRBV10-3; D: TRBD2; J: TRBJ2-7; size: many; CDR3: CGAGEPYEQYF; DNA: TGTGGAGCGGGAGAACCGTACGAGCAGTACTTC
V: TRBV19; D: -; J: TRBJ2-3; size: many; CDR3: CASSWTGTTDTQYF; DNA: TGTGCCAGTAGTTGGACGGGAACCACAGATACGCAGTATTTT
V: TRBV12-3/TRBV12-4; D: TRBD2; J: TRBJ2-2; size: many; CDR3: CASGPPGGDTGELFF; DNA: TGTGCCAGCGGACCCCCGGGGGGGGACACCGGGGAGCTGTTTTTT
V: TRBV4-3; D: TRBD2; J: TRBJ2-1; size: many; CDR3: CASSQDPSGYNEQFF; DNA: TGCGCCAGCAGCCAAGACCCTAGCGGCTACAATGAGCAGTTCTTC
V: TRBV29-1; D: -; J: TRBJ2-7; size: few; CDR3: CSAAHGRRDSSYEQYF; DNA: TGCAGCGCCGCCCATGGGAGGAGGGACAGCTCCTACGAGCAGTACTTC
V: TRBV7-8; D: -; J: TRBJ2-2; size: many; CDR3: CASTHFVGGELFF; DNA: TGTGCCAGCACCCATTTCGTTGGCGGGGAGCTGTTTTTT
V: TRBV24-1; D: TRBD2; J: TRBJ2-1; size: many; CDR3: CATSDSRLALSYNEQFF; DNA: TGTGCCACCAGTGATTCCCGACTAGCCCTGTCCTACAATGAGCAGTTCTTC
V: TRBV20-1; D: TRBD1; J: TRBJ2-7; size: many; CDR3: CSAIAPGQGYEQYF; DNA: TGCAGTGCTATAGCTCCGGGACAGGGCTACGAGCAGTACTTC
V: TRBV29-1; D: -; J: TRBJ2-1; size: many; CDR3: CSVGASRNEQFF; DNA: TGCAGCGTTGGGGCTAGCAGAAATGAGCAGTTCTTC
V: TRBV5-1; D: -; J: TRBJ2-1; size: many; CDR3: CASSADLIEQFF; DNA: TGCGCCAGCAGCGCTGACTTGATCGAGCAGTTCTTC
V: TRBV7-6; D: TRBD1; J: TRBJ2-7; size: many; CDR3: CASSSTSTGQGHYEQYF; DNA: TGTGCCAGCAGCTCAACTAGTACGGGACAGGGGCACTACGAGCAGTACTTC
V: TRBV7-9; D: -; J: TRBJ2-7; size: -; CDR3: CASSDSNYEQYF; DNA: TGTGCCAGCTCGGACAGCAACTACGAGCAGTACTTC
V: TRBV29-1; D: -; J: TRBJ2-3; size: few; CDR3: CSVEDGAGVAQYF; DNA: TGCAGCGTTGAAGATGGAGCAGGAGTTGCGCAGTATTTT
V: TRBV28; D: TRBD2; J: TRBJ2-1; size: -; CDR3: CASAPGLAVYNEQFF; DNA: TGTGCCAGCGCACCGGGACTAGCGGTTTACAATGAGCAGTTCTTC
V: TRBV6-5; D: -; J: TRBJ2-1; size: few; CDR3: CASSFRTRGNEQFF; DNA: TGTGCCAGCAGTTTTAGGACCCGGGGCAATGAGCAGTTCTTC
V: TRBV11-2; D: -; J: TRBJ2-7; size: many; CDR3: CASSWGQGSYF; DNA: -
V: TRBV6-6; D: TRBD1; J: TRBJ1-5; size: many; CDR3: CASSHQGAVGQPQHF; DNA: TGTGCCAGCAGTCATCAGGGGGCTGTCGGTCAGCCCCAGCATTTT
V: TRBV6-2/TRBV6-3; D: -; J: TRBJ1-1; size: many; CDR3: CASSYLGNTEAFF; DNA: TGTGCCAGCAGTTACCTGGGGAACACTGAAGCTTTCTTT
V: TRBV10-3; D: TRBD2; J: TRBJ2-1; size: many; CDR3: CAISTSGSIHEQFF; DNA: TGTGCCATCTCGACTAGCGGGAGTATACATGAGCAGTTCTTC
V: TRBV6-4; D: TRBD2; J: TRBJ2-1; size: -; CDR3: CASSVLAGVDEQFF; DNA: TGTGCCAGCAGTGTACTAGCGGGAGTAGATGAGCAGTTCTTC
V: TRBV4-1; D: -; J: TRBJ1-1; size: many; CDR3: CASSQDLQFWGGTDTEAFF; DNA: TGCGCCAGCAGCCAAGATCTCCAATTTTGGGGAGGGACGGACACTGAAGCTTTCTTT
V: TRBV2; D: -; J: TRBJ2-1; size: many; CDR3: CASTLYSYNEQFF; DNA: TGTGCCAGCACCCTATATTCCTACAATGAGCAGTTCTTC
V: TRBV27; D: -; J: TRBJ2-1; size: many; CDR3: CASSSRGRRALRNEQFF; DNA: TGTGCCAGCAGCTCTAGAGGGCGGAGGGCCTTGAGGAATGAGCAGTTCTTC
V: TRBV20-1; D: TRBD1; J: TRBJ1-5; size: many; CDR3: CSARYRGGQPQHF; DNA: TGCAGTGCTCGTTACAGGGGAGGGCAGCCCCAGCATTTT
V: TRBV7-9; D: -; J: TRBJ1-2; size: many; CDR3: CASSRLSGGYTF; DNA: TGTGCCAGCAGCCGTTTATCGGGTGGCTACACCTTC
V: TRBV15; D: -; J: TRBJ1-4; size: many; CDR3: CATSRELGNEKLFF; DNA: TGTGCCACCAGCAGAGAATTGGGGAATGAAAAACTGTTTTTT
V: TRBV11-2; D: -; J: TRBJ1-6; size: many; CDR3: CASSLIGRGSPLHF; DNA: TGTGCCAGCAGCTTAATTGGGAGAGGATCACCCCTCCACTTT
V: TRBV10-3; D: -; J: TRBJ2-5; size: many; CDR3: CAIREGEETQYF; DNA: TGTGCCATCAGAGAAGGGGAAGAGACCCAGTACTTC
V: TRBV5-4; D: TRBD2; J: TRBJ2-1; size: few; CDR3: CASSLAFGTKAHNEQFF; DNA: TGTGCCAGCAGCTTGGCATTCGGGACTAAAGCCCACAATGAGCAGTTCTTC
V: TRBV1; D: -; J: TRBJ2-3; size: -; CDR3: CTSSQVPLGSGITDTQYF; DNA: TGCACCAGCAGCCAAGTTCCCCTGGGTAGCGGGATCACAGATACGCAGTATTTT
V: TRBV5-6; D: TRBD2; J: TRBJ2-7; size: many; CDR3: CASSWTSGRYYEQYF; DNA: TGTGCCAGCAGCTGGACTAGCGGGAGATACTACGAGCAGTACTTC
V: TRBV20-1; D: -; J: TRBJ2-5; size: -; CDR3: CSARDHVGAGETQYF; DNA: TGCAGTGCTAGAGATCACGTGGGAGCGGGAGAGACCCAGTACTTC
V: TRBV27; D: -; J: TRBJ2-7; size: many; CDR3: CASRPTWAYEQYF; DNA: TGTGCCAGCAGACCTACGTGGGCCTACGAGCAGTACTTC
V: TRBV12-3/TRBV12-4; D: TRBD1; J: TRBJ2-3; size: -; CDR3: CASSLGQGGTTDTQYF; DNA: TGTGCCAGCAGTTTAGGACAGGGGGGAACGACAGATACGCAGTATTTT
V: TRBV7-9; D: -; J: TRBJ2-7; size: -; CDR3: CASSSRGTSTYEQYF; DNA: TGTGCCAGCAGCTCTAGGGGGACAAGCACTTACGAGCAGTACTTC
V: TRBV20-1; D: TRBD1; J: TRBJ2-4; size: many; CDR3: CSAIRDRGSKGIQYF; DNA: TGCAGTGCTATCCGGGACAGGGGAAGCAAGGGCATTCAGTACTTC
V: TRBV29-1; D: TRBD1; J: TRBJ1-1; size: many; CDR3: CSVEDFSGDRWGKAFF; DNA: TGCAGCGTTGAAGATTTCTCTGGGGACAGGTGGGGTAAAGCTTTCTTT
V: TRBV27; D: -; J: TRBJ1-1; size: few; CDR3: CASSSPIHTEAFF; DNA: TGTGCCAGCAGTTCCCCTATACACACTGAAGCTTTCTTT
V: TRBV20-1; D: TRBD2; J: TRBJ2-3; size: many; CDR3: CSGTSGADTQYF; DNA: TGCAGCGGGACTAGCGGGGCAGATACGCAGTATTTT
V: TRBV5-1; D: TRBD2; J: TRBJ2-1; size: many; CDR3: CASSLELAGPNEQFF; DNA: TGCGCCAGCAGCTTGGAACTAGCGGGGCCTAATGAGCAGTTCTTC
V: TRBV7-2; D: TRBD2; J: TRBJ2-5; size: -; CDR3: CASSRPGLAGPSLQETQYF; DNA: TGTGCCAGCAGCAGACCGGGACTAGCGGGACCATCTCTCCAAGAGACCCAGTACTTC
V: TRBV7-9; D: -; J: TRBJ2-1; size: many; CDR3: CASSLDTSVWVF; DNA: TGTGCCAGCAGCTTAGATACTAGTGTTTGGGTCTTC
V: TRBV28; D: -; J: TRBJ1-1; size: many; CDR3: CASRESKGNTEAFF; DNA: TGTGCCAGCAGAGAAAGTAAGGGGAACACTGAAGCTTTCTTT
V: TRBV5-4; D: TRBD1; J: TRBJ2-1; size: -; CDR3: CASSPWDRGGFEQFF; DNA: TGTGCCAGCAGCCCATGGGACAGGGGGGGTTTTGAGCAGTTCTTC
V: TRBV11-2; D: -; J: TRBJ1-1; size: few; CDR3: CASRRGTEAFF; DNA: TGTGCCAGCCGGAGAGGAACTGAAGCTTTCTTT
V: TRBV29-1; D: -; J: TRBJ2-1; size: many; CDR3: CSVVVIMINEQFF; DNA: TGCAGCGTCGTCGTGATAATGATCAATGAGCAGTTCTTC
V: TRBV5-1; D: -; J: TRBJ1-5; size: many; CDR3: CASSLVGDSNQPQHF; DNA: TGCGCCAGCAGCTTGGTAGGAGATAGCAATCAGCCCCAGCATTTT
V: TRBV29-1; D: -; J: TRBJ1-1; size: many; CDR3: CSVRGTPNTEAFF; DNA: TGCAGCGTGAGGGGGACACCGAACACTGAAGCTTTCTTT
V: TRBV24-1; D: TRBD1; J: TRBJ2-5; size: many; CDR3: CATSDPTGSETQYF; DNA: TGTGCCACCAGTGATCCGACAGGGAGTGAGACCCAGTACTTC
V: TRBV27; D: -; J: TRBJ2-1; size: many; CDR3: CASSGPGEPSYNEQFF; DNA: TGTGCCAGCAGTGGACCGGGGGAACCTTCCTACAATGAGCAGTTCTTC
V: TRBV28; D: -; J: TRBJ1-2; size: many; CDR3: CASSLEPHGYTF; DNA: TGTGCCAGCAGTTTGGAACCGCATGGCTACACCTTC
V: TRBV20-1; D: -; J: TRBJ1-2; size: many; CDR3: CSASPGTRGAYTF; DNA: TGCAGTGCTAGTCCCGGGACAAGGGGTGCCTACACCTTC